These 28 T cell receptor beta chains were all obtained from the same sample, sequenced in a study of blood T cell repertoires in COVID-19. Produced via immunoSEQ multiplex PCR; TCRdb's table is partial and in-frame only. Among nearly 15,000 clones listed, about 80% were seen once. Source material: peripheral blood. The receptors stem from a human donor in a cohort sampled during active COVID-19.

V usage is TRBV5-5 and J usage is TRBJ1-1, with no clear D. This CDR3 contains 16 residues. Germline V CDR1 and CDR2: SGHKS, YYEKEE (reference sequence). V shed 2 bases and J shed 0 bases, with 14 bases lying between them. DNA of the CDR3: TGTGCCAGCAGCTTATCCCGGCCAGGTATGAACACTGAAGCTTTCTTT. It translates to CASSLSRPGMNTEAFF.

The rearrangement joins TRBV7-6 to TRBJ2-3; 8 bases line up with TRBD1. The CDR3 contains 15 residues. V shed 3 bases and J 0 bases; nucleotides not matched to a gene: 2. The germline V gene encodes CDR1 SGHVS and CDR2 FNYEAQ. For the CDR3, the DNA is TGTGCCAGCAGCTTGACAGGGGCGAGCACAGATACGCAGTATTTT. As protein: CASSLTGASTDTQYF.

The chain has TRBV12-3 or TRBV12-4 and TRBJ1-6, with D tentatively TRBD1 (5 bases). V was clipped by 9 bases and J by 7 bases, with 13 bases between them. The CDR3 runs 13 residues. The CDR3 DNA is TGTGCCAGTTCCGGGGGGAGGAATTCACCCCTCCACTTT. Its translation is CASSGGRNSPLHF.

The chain employs TRBV18 and TRBJ2-7; 9 positions match TRBD1. The CDR3 loop spans 14 amino acids. Germline V gene data show CDR1 as KGHSH and CDR2 as LQKENI. The V and J ends lost 3 bases and 9 bases, in that order; junction bases with no gene match: 9. CDR3: CASSPTGGGEGQYF. Written as DNA, the CDR3 is TGTGCCAGCTCACCTACAGGGGGCGGTGAGGGGCAGTACTTC. The variable domain in full, with the rest retrieved from reference TRBV18 and TRBJ2-7, is NAGVMQNPRHLVRRRGQEARLRCSPMKGHSHVYWYRQLPEEGLKFMVYLQKENIIDESGMPKERFSAEFPKEGPSILRIQQVVRGDSAAYFCASSPTGGGEGQYFGPGTRLTVT.

The genes are TRBV27 and TRBJ1-3, with a weak D call TRBD1 (6 bases). Germline lookup yields CDR1 MNHEY and CDR2 SMNVEV (reference sequence). V was pared by 6 bases and J by 3 bases, with 9 bases between. This CDR3 has 13 amino acids. For the CDR3, the DNA is TGTGCCAGCAGCTTACAGGGTGGAAACACCATATATTTT. Translated, it gives CASSLQGGNTIYF.

The rearrangement joins TRBV28 to TRBJ2-5; D gene ambiguous. Trimming took 8 bases from V and 1 from J, leaving 11 bases between them. Germline-derived CDR1 and CDR2 are MDHEN and SYDVKM. This CDR3 contains 13 residues. The CDR3 loop is CASVARSQETQYF. The CDR3 DNA sequence: TGTGCCAGCGTAGCTCGTTCCCAAGAGACCCAGTACTTC.

This clone has more than one count but fewer than ten. This chain links TRBV28 with TRBJ1-5, with unresolved D. V was shortened by 2 bases and J by 3 bases, with 5 bases between the two germline ends. The germline CDR1 and CDR2 sequences are MDHEN and SYDVKM. The CDR3 has 13 amino acids. In DNA, the CDR3 is TGTGCCAGCAGTTTAATTCTCAATCAGCCCCAGCATTTT. Its translation: CASSLILNQPQHF.

V and J are TRBV28 and TRBJ1-5, with unresolved D. The CDR3 has 12 amino acids. In germline, CDR1 is MDHEN, CDR2 SYDVKM. The ends were cut back, 6 bases at V and 3 bases at J, with 6 bases in the middle. The CDR3 spells CASRSSNQPQHF. DNA for the CDR3: TGTGCCAGCAGATCGTCCAATCAGCCCCAGCATTTT.

The chain has TRBV27 and TRBJ2-1, with 13 bases matching TRBD2. Germline V lookup: CDR1 MNHEY, CDR2 SMNVEV (reference sequence). With 5 bases clipped from V and 9 bases from J, the junction kept 10 bases outside the gene matches. This CDR3 spans 16 amino acids. CDR3 residues: CASSPLTSGRWGEQFF. In nucleotides, the CDR3 is TGTGCCAGCAGTCCCTTGACTAGCGGGAGGTGGGGTGAGCAGTTCTTC.

This chain links TRBV6-2 or TRBV6-3 with TRBJ2-6; 7 bases align to TRBD1. In germline, CDR1 is MNHEY, CDR2 SVGEGT. The CDR3 is 16 residues long. J was trimmed by 0 bases and V by 6 bases; bases with no gene match: 5. The CDR3 sequence: CASSEWDSSGANVLTF. CDR3 bases: TGTGCCAGCAGCGAGTGGGACAGCTCTGGGGCCAACGTCCTGACTTTC.

The CDR3 loop is CASSVPGAPLHF. For the CDR3, the DNA is TGTGCCAGCAGCGTGCCAGGGGCACCCCTCCACTTT. The J gene is TRBJ1-6, the V gene TRBV7-2; a possible D gene is TRBD1 (6 bases). The CDR3 is 12 amino acids. The germline CDR1 and CDR2 sequences are SGHTA and FQGNSA. Trimming pared 5 bases from V and 11 bases from J, leaving 10 bases between.

V and J are TRBV24-1 and TRBJ2-3, with 10 bases aligning to TRBD2. The V gene end was trimmed by 4 bases and the J gene end by 4 bases; junction bases not matched to a gene: 10. CDR1 is KGHDR and CDR2 is SFDVKD in the germline V gene. The CDR3 has 17 amino acids. As DNA, the CDR3 is TGTGCCACCAGTGACCCTCTGGGTCTAGCGGGGGCAGATACGCAGTATTTT. Translation gives CATSDPLGLAGADTQYF.

The V gene is TRBV11-3, the J gene TRBJ2-7, with a possible D match to TRBD2 (6 bases). The CDR3 sequence is 15 residues long. Germline assignment: CDR1 SGHNT and CDR2 YENEEA. V was clipped by 5 bases and J by 6 bases, with 20 bases between them. The CDR3 DNA sequence: TGTGCCAGCAGCCTACGGGGGACGGAGGAACGCGAGCAGTACTTC. Protein sequence: CASSLRGTEEREQYF.

The rearrangement joins TRBV7-2 to TRBJ2-5; TRBD2 aligns across 13 bases. Per germline, CDR1 SGHTA and CDR2 FQGNSA. This CDR3 has 15 residues. V shed 5 bases, J shed 4 bases, and the junction held 4 bases outside the gene matches. In nucleotides, the CDR3 is TGTGCCAGCAGCCAAGGACTAGCGGGGGCAGAGACCCAGTACTTC. The encoded protein is CASSQGLAGAETQYF.

The rearrangement links TRBV24-1 to TRBJ2-5; 8 bases match TRBD1. The CDR3 is made up of 15 amino acids. Germline loops: CDR1 KGHDR, CDR2 SFDVKD. The J segment lost 1 base and the V segment lost 0 bases, leaving 0 bases of the junction unmatched. CDR3 sequence (DNA): TGTGCCACCAGTGATTTGGGACAGGGCCAAGAGACCCAGTACTTC. Amino acid sequence: CATSDLGQGQETQYF.

The rearrangement joins TRBV27 to TRBJ2-2; 10 bases fit TRBD1. The V segment lost 8 bases and the J segment 5 bases; nucleotides outside the gene matches: 2. The germline V gene encodes CDR1 MNHEY and CDR2 SMNVEV (reference sequence). This CDR3 spans 13 amino acids. The CDR3 bases are TGTGCCAGCGGGACAGGGGAGACCGGGGAGCTGTTTTTT. This translates into CASGTGETGELFF.

V and J are TRBV18 and TRBJ1-5; tentatively, D is TRBD1 (6 bases). V shed 5 bases and J shed 4 bases, with 18 bases lying between them. This CDR3 has 16 residues. Germline V lookup: CDR1 KGHSH, CDR2 LQKENI. The CDR3 DNA reads as TGTGCCAGCTCAGATGTAGGGCAGGGGACAAATCAGCCCCAGCATTTT. Encoded protein: CASSDVGQGTNQPQHF.

The chain has TRBV3-1 (or the pseudogene TRBV3-2) and TRBJ1-2, with TRBD1 identical over 8 bases. This CDR3 comprises 12 residues. V trimming: 4 bases; J trimming: 7 bases; junction bases outside the gene matches: 2. The germline CDR1 and CDR2 sequences are LGHDT and YNNKEL (reference sequence). This CDR3 reads CASSRQGSGYTF. Here the CDR3 DNA reads TGTGCCAGCAGCCGACAGGGGTCTGGCTACACCTTC.

The chain is built from TRBV5-1 and TRBJ2-1, with D possibly TRBD1 on 5 matching bases. Trimming left V 0 bases short and J 6 bases short, with 13 bases between. The CDR3 covers 15 residues. Germline CDR1 is SGHRS and CDR2 is YFSETQ. In DNA form, the CDR3 reads TGCGCCAGCAGCTTGGCCGTAGGGGTAGGCAATGAGCAGTTCTTC. Translation gives CASSLAVGVGNEQFF.

V is TRBV6-1 and J is TRBJ1-5; a possible D gene is TRBD1 (5 bases). With 3 bases removed from V and 9 bases from J, the gap between germline ends came to 18 bases. CDR1 is MNHNS, CDR2 SASEGT, per germline. The CDR3 is made up of 15 amino acids. The CDR3 here is CASSDPIRAVSPQHF. The CDR3 nucleotides read TGTGCCAGCAGTGATCCCATCAGGGCCGTTTCGCCCCAGCATTTT.

The chain joins TRBV6-4 to TRBJ1-2, with D hard to call. V lost 10 bases and J lost 8, with 20 bases in between. Germline lookup yields CDR1 MRHNA and CDR2 SNTAGT. There are 13 residues in the CDR3. CDR3 sequence (DNA): TGTGCCAACGCCTCGGGTACTAGGGAAGGCTACACCTTC. This sequence encodes CANASGTREGYTF.

This rearrangement joins TRBV27 to TRBJ2-7, with 12 bases lining up with TRBD2. This CDR3 contains 15 residues. The J segment lost 5 bases and the V segment lost 4 bases, leaving 6 bases of the junction unmatched. Germline V CDR1 and CDR2: MNHEY, SMNVEV (reference sequence). CDR3 protein: CASSWVTSGGHEQYF. The CDR3 bases are TGTGCCAGCAGTTGGGTGACTAGCGGGGGACACGAGCAGTACTTC.

The J gene is TRBJ1-1, the V gene TRBV6-2 or TRBV6-3; D gene uncertain. The germline V gene encodes CDR1 MNHEY and CDR2 SVGEGT. The CDR3 covers 15 residues. V was pared by 0 bases and J by 8 bases, with 16 bases between. As DNA, the CDR3 is TGTGCCAGCAGTTACTCGATGCCCCCTAACCCCGAAGCTTTCTTT. As protein: CASSYSMPPNPEAFF.

The rearrangement uses TRBV3-1 (or the pseudogene TRBV3-2) and TRBJ2-3; D perhaps matches TRBD2 (6 bases). The germline V and J ends were trimmed by 6 bases and 0 bases, with 13 bases remaining between them. Per the germline V gene, CDR1 is LGHDT and CDR2 is YNNKEL (reference sequence). The CDR3 is made up of 15 amino acids. In nucleotides, the CDR3 is TGTGCCAGCAGACCCAGCGGGTTTAGCACAGATACGCAGTATTTT. Amino acid sequence: CASRPSGFSTDTQYF.

The chain recombines TRBV27 with TRBJ2-1, with D perhaps matching TRBD2 (5 bases). The CDR3 length is 14 residues. CDR1 is MNHEY, CDR2 SMNVEV, per germline (reference sequence). V shed 4 bases and J shed 8 bases, with 15 bases lying between them. The CDR3 bases are TGTGCCAGCAGTTACGCCGGAGGAGTATATGAGCAGTTCTTC. This translates into CASSYAGGVYEQFF.

The V call is TRBV9, the J call TRBJ2-5; the match to TRBD1 covers 7 bases. Germline CDR1 and CDR2: SGDLS and YYNGEE. The CDR3 consists of 14 residues. V gave up 4 bases and J gave up 2 bases; unmatched junction bases: 5. The CDR3 nucleotides read TGTGCCAGCAGCCCACAGGGGATGCAAGAGACCCAGTACTTC. Translated, it gives CASSPQGMQETQYF. Filled out from reference TRBV9 and TRBJ2-5, the complete variable domain reads DSGVTQTPKHLITATGQRVTLRCSPRSGDLSVYWYQQSLDQGLQFLIQYYNGEERAKGNILERFSAQQFPDLHSELNLSSLELGDSALYFCASSPQGMQETQYFGPGTRLLVL.

The chain is built from TRBV4-3 and TRBJ2-7; the D is unclear. Deletions cut 1 base from V and 0 bases from J, with 7 bases between. The CDR3 spans 14 residues. Germline V gives CDR1 LGHNA, CDR2 YSLEER. Here the CDR3 reads CASSQGGSSYEQYF. The CDR3 region has the DNA TGCGCCAGCAGCCAAGGAGGTTCCTCCTACGAGCAGTACTTC.

The chain links TRBV5-4 to TRBJ1-1; 9 bases are a match to TRBD1. The trim removed 3 bases at V and 7 bases at J, leaving 4 bases unmatched. This CDR3 region has 13 residues. The germline CDR1 and CDR2 sequences are SGHNT and YYREEE (reference sequence). For the CDR3, the DNA is TGTGCCAGCAGCTGGGACAGGGAGAATGAAGCTTTCTTT. Protein: CASSWDRENEAFF.